This T cell receptor (beta chain) was captured in a study of cytomegalovirus exposure and HLA in healthy donors. Repertoires were generated with immunoSEQ multiplex PCR, while TCRdb's copy carries only in-frame clones and drops some. The sample carries roughly 350,000 clones, 80% to 90% recorded once. In germline, CDR1 is SEHNR, CDR2 FQNEAQ (reference sequence). The V and J ends lost 6 bases and 4 bases, in that order; junction bases with no gene match: 9. This CDR3 spans 15 amino acids. This clonotype was obtained from a woman aged 18 to 35 in good health and CMV-seronegative. The sequenced material came from PBMCs. The chain links TRBV7-9 to TRBJ2-7, with TRBD2 identical over 10 bases. CDR3: CASSWGTSDTYEQYF. CDR3 sequence (DNA): TGTGCCAGCAGTTGGGGGACTAGCGACACGTACGAGCAGTACTTC.